Listed here is a single T cell receptor (beta chain). This sample was included in a study of blood T cell repertoires in COVID-19. Overall study: Both acute and convalescent COVID-19 samples were obtained from the United States, Italy and Spain. Nucleic acid was either cDNA or gDNA, and it came from T cells, B-cell-depleted T cells, or PBMCs.

The authors' processing: Amplification from reference gene primers served as the basis for estimated nucleated cell counts. Some clones are missing from TCRdb's copy, which holds only in-frame ones; the method was immunoSEQ multiplex PCR. That table furnishes V, J and clone size, whereas the DNA furnished D and trimming. This table holds 100,000 or so clones, about 90% found once. Germline CDR1 reads DFQATT; CDR2 reads SNEGSKA (reference sequence). The CDR3 length is 13 residues. V was clipped by 3 bases and J by 2 bases; unmatched bases: 4. The source material was peripheral blood. The V call is TRBV20-1, the J call TRBJ2-7; 7 bases are a match to TRBD2. This sequence originates from a woman between 50 and 59 years old in a cohort sampled during active COVID-19. CDR3: CSASRGEPYEQYF. CDR3 coding DNA: TGCAGTGCTAGTCGGGGGGAACCCTACGAGCAGTACTTC.